The clone carrying this TCR beta chain has more than one count but fewer than ten. The antigen is undetermined. Trimming cost V 0 bases and J 3 bases, with 10 bases left between them. The CDR3 sequence is 15 residues long. CDR1 and CDR2 (germline): LGHNA, YNFKEQ. This record comes from a study of T-cell reconstitution after alpha-beta-depleted transplantation in children. Overall study results and limits: Recipient T cells and thymic progenitors that survived were the source of the high TCRbeta diversity seen at day 60 in some patients. At around two months after transplant, the alpha-beta T cells were reportedly derived from several hundred expanded clones that came from non-depleted graft cells. T-cell numbers and diversity, one year after transplant, stemmed largely from T cells that were newly produced.

During its preparation, the TCRbeta library received unique molecular identifiers. TCRdb processed the PCR reads anew with MiXCR; each CDR3 protein has one entry. The data hold hundreds of thousands of distinct CDR3 sequences, with roughly 16% observed a single time. The gene calls are TRBV4-2 and TRBJ2-3; D possibly corresponds to TRBD1 (5 bases). The TCR was taken from a male patient between 2 and 10 years old who had a stem cell transplant for acute lymphoblastic leukemia, so the T cells may come from the graft donor. The sequencing here drew on PBMCs, mostly from graft donor cells, taken 360 days after TCRalphabeta/CD19-depleted stem cell transplant. The CDR3, as DNA: TGTGCCAGCAGCCAAGATAGGGGAAGGACAGATACGCAGTATTTT. It encodes CASSQDRGRTDTQYF.